This is a list of T cell receptor beta chains from one sample in a study of OX40 agonist ivuxolimab in advanced cancers. Repertoires were generated with immunoSEQ multiplex PCR, while TCRdb's copy carries only in-frame clones and drops some. The repertoire has roughly 51,000 clones, over 75% of them found once; the top ten carry 11%. Material: CD4+ or CD8+ T cells sorted from blood, obtained in a trial of the OX40 agonist ivuxolimab. Every receptor here comes from an adult with an advanced solid tumor such as melanoma, head and neck, liver or kidney cancer. CDR3s include the opening cysteine and the closing phenylalanine or tryptophan. A D gene is named only where the DNA matches it firmly. Expanded clones are given a class, and other clones once, few, many or no size at all.

TRBD1,TRBJ1-5,TRBV19,few,CASTIVGQGSQPQHF,TGTGCCAGTACCATTGTGGGACAGGGAAGCCAGCCCCAGCATTTT
.,TRBJ1-1,TRBV30,.,CAWSVTPPEAFF,TGTGCCTGGAGTGTAACCCCCCCTGAAGCTTTCTTT
.,TRBJ2-1,TRBV7-2,.,CASRRASRSYNEQFF,TGTGCCAGCCGAAGGGCCTCGCGCTCCTACAATGAGCAGTTCTTC
.,TRBJ2-5,TRBV15,.,CATSRGRSEVQTQYF,TGTGCCACCAGCAGAGGGAGATCAGAGGTCCAGACCCAGTACTTC
.,TRBJ1-5,TRBV30,.,CAWEDGRFNQPQHF,TGTGCCTGGGAGGACGGTCGGTTCAATCAGCCCCAGCATTTT
.,TRBJ2-5,TRBV5-6,.,CASSLVQRTKETQYF,TGTGCCAGCAGCTTGGTCCAGCGGACTAAAGAGACCCAGTACTTC
.,TRBJ1-1,TRBV28,.,CASSLSRGTTEAFF,TGTGCCAGCAGTTTATCCAGGGGTACAACTGAAGCTTTCTTT
.,TRBJ1-5,TRBV5-3,.,CASIAGLQPQHF,TGTGCCAGCATCGCAGGGCTTCAGCCCCAGCATTTT
.,TRBJ2-6,TRBV27,.,CASSFLGGFFSGANVLTF,TGTGCCAGCAGTTTCCTGGGGGGTTTTTTCTCTGGGGCCAACGTCCTGACTTTC
.,TRBJ1-1,TRBV19,once,CASSLPGQGLDTEAFF,TGTGCCAGTAGTCTTCCCGGCCAGGGTTTAGACACTGAAGCTTTCTTT
.,TRBJ1-4,TRBV15,.,CATSRERGRGEKLFF,TGTGCCACCAGCAGAGAGAGGGGAAGAGGGGAAAAACTGTTTTTT
.,TRBJ2-7,TRBV30,.,CAWCLLASYEQYF,TGTGCCTGGTGCCTCCTAGCGAGCTACGAGCAGTACTTC
.,TRBJ2-1,TRBV4-1,.,CASSQSRVGGEQFF,TGCGCCAGCAGCCAATCCCGGGTCGGAGGGGAGCAGTTCTTC
.,TRBJ1-1,TRBV9,.,CASSVGRNTEAFF,TGTGCCAGCAGCGTGGGCAGGAACACTGAAGCTTTCTTT
TRBD1,TRBJ2-7,TRBV4-1,.,CASSQGQGDYEQYF,TGCGCCAGCAGCCAAGGACAGGGGGACTACGAGCAGTACTTC
TRBD2,TRBJ2-7,TRBV4-3,.,CASSHGLGAYEQYF,TGCGCCAGCAGCCACGGACTAGGGGCATACGAGCAGTACTTC
.,TRBJ2-3,TRBV7-6,.,CASSLQAGADTQYF,TGTGCCAGCAGCTTGCAAGCAGGGGCAGATACGCAGTATTTT
TRBD2,TRBJ2-3,TRBV4-2,.,CASSRGLGPDTQYF,TGTGCCAGCAGCCGCGGACTAGGACCAGATACGCAGTATTTT
.,TRBJ1-2,TRBV5-1,.,CASSLGDPYGYTF,TGCGCCAGCAGCTTGGGGGACCCCTATGGCTACACCTTC
.,TRBJ2-2,TRBV19,.,CASSTQGFGELFF,TGTGCCAGTAGTACACAGGGATTCGGGGAGCTGTTTTTT
.,TRBJ2-3,TRBV29-1,.,CSVVVVQLGTPDTQYF,TGCAGCGTTGTAGTAGTACAGCTCGGGACTCCAGATACGCAGTATTTT
.,TRBJ2-7,TRBV5-5,.,CASSLWIGSYEQYF,TGTGCCAGCAGCTTGTGGATAGGCTCCTACGAGCAGTACTTC
TRBD1,TRBJ1-2,TRBV7-2,.,CASSYRDRGLDGYTF,TGTGCCAGCAGCTACCGGGACAGGGGGCTAGATGGCTACACCTTC
.,TRBJ1-1,TRBV11-2,few,CASSFGDTEAFF,TGTGCCAGCAGCTTTGGGGACACTGAAGCTTTCTTT
TRBD2,TRBJ2-1,TRBV14,.,CASSHLGTSGQSSYNEQFF,TGTGCCAGCAGCCACCTAGGGACTAGCGGACAAAGCTCCTACAATGAGCAGTTCTTC
.,TRBJ1-5,TRBV7-9,.,CASSTWGLLSNQPQHF,TGTGCCAGCAGCACCTGGGGGCTTCTTAGCAATCAGCCCCAGCATTTT
.,TRBJ1-1,TRBV6-1,.,CASVGQNTEAFF,TGTGCCAGCGTCGGACAGAACACTGAAGCTTTCTTT
.,TRBJ2-3,TRBV11-2,.,CASSLAGSTDTQYF,TGTGCCAGCAGCTTAGCGGGAAGCACAGATACGCAGTATTTT
TRBD1,TRBJ1-5,TRBV6-6,few,CASSVTGWDQPQHF,TGTGCCAGCAGTGTGACAGGGTGGGATCAGCCCCAGCATTTT
.,TRBJ1-1,TRBV5-8,.,CASSLRGRTEAFF,TGTGCCAGCAGCTTGAGGGGCCGCACTGAAGCTTTCTTT
TRBD1,TRBJ1-2,TRBV7-9,once,CASSLGTEYGYTF,TGTGCCAGCAGCCTCGGGACAGAATATGGCTACACCTTC
.,TRBJ1-5,TRBV19,.,CASSIYPSDYSNQPQHF,TGTGCCAGTAGTATTTACCCCTCCGATTATAGCAATCAGCCCCAGCATTTT
TRBD2,TRBJ2-7,TRBV30,.,CAWDSLAGQREQYF,TGTGCCTGGGATAGTCTAGCGGGACAACGCGAGCAGTACTTC
TRBD1,TRBJ1-1,TRBV5-4,.,CASSSGGLTEAFF,TGTGCCAGCAGCTCAGGGGGGCTTACTGAAGCTTTCTTT
TRBD1,TRBJ1-5,TRBV5-1,.,CASSEGQGSNQPQHF,TGCGCCAGCAGCGAGGGACAGGGGAGCAATCAGCCCCAGCATTTT
.,TRBJ2-2,TRBV27,.,CASSFGMNTGELFF,TGTGCCAGCAGTTTCGGGATGAACACCGGGGAGCTGTTTTTT
.,TRBJ1-2,TRBV18,.,CASSPPVTNYGYTF,TGTGCCAGCTCACCACCGGTCACAAACTATGGCTACACCTTC
.,TRBJ2-3,TRBV5-4,.,CASSFSGTDTQYF,TGTGCCAGCAGCTTTTCGGGCACAGATACGCAGTATTTT
.,TRBJ1-5,TRBV7-2,.,CASSDSDLSTEDQPQHF,TGTGCCAGCAGCGACTCGGACCTTTCGACCGAGGATCAGCCCCAGCATTTT